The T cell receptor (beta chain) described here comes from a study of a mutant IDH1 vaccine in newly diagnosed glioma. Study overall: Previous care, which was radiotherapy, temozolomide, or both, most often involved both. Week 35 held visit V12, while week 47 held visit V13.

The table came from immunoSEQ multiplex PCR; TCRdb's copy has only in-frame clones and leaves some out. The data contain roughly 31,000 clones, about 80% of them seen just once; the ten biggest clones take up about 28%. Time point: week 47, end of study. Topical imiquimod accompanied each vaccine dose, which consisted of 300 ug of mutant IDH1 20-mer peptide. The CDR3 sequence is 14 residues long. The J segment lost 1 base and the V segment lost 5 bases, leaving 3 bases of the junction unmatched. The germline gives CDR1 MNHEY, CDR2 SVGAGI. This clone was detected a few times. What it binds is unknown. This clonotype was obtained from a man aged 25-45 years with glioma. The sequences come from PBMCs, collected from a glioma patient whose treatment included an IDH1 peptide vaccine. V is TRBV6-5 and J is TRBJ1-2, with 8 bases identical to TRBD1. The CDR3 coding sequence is TGTGCCAGCAGTAGGACAGGGCGTAACTATGGCTACACCTTC. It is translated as CASSRTGRNYGYTF.